This entry lists 12 T cell receptor beta chains sequenced from one sample in a study of blood T cell repertoires in COVID-19. TCRdb keeps only in-frame clones here, not all; method: immunoSEQ multiplex PCR. The sample shows more than 200,000 clones, 85% to 90% of them seen only once. Sequenced material: PBMCs or T cells enriched from blood (not recorded which). Receptor source: a woman aged 25 to 39 who had recovered from COVID-19.

The chain is built from TRBV18 and TRBJ2-1, with 7 bases matching TRBD2. Germline V gene sequence: CDR1 KGHSH, CDR2 LQKENI. CDR3 length: 16 residues. The ends lost 2 bases at V and 2 bases at J; junction bases unmatched: 6. CDR3 protein: CASSPVLADTYNEQFF. CDR3 DNA sequence: TGTGCCAGCTCACCAGTCCTAGCGGACACCTACAATGAGCAGTTCTTC.

The V call is TRBV7-2, the J call TRBJ1-6, with TRBD1 matching 7 bases. The germline gives CDR1 SGHTA, CDR2 FQGNSA. The CDR3 length is 15 residues. The V segment lost 1 base and the J segment 8 bases; nucleotides outside the gene matches: 5. This CDR3 is CASSLGTGAYSPLHF. The CDR3 nucleotides are TGTGCCAGCAGCTTAGGGACAGGAGCTTATTCACCCCTCCACTTT.

V and J are TRBV6-5 and TRBJ2-7; 14 nucleotides line up with TRBD2. CDR1 and CDR2 (germline): MNHEY, SVGAGI. This CDR3 comprises 14 residues. The V gene end was trimmed by 6 bases and the J gene end by 3 bases; junction bases not matched to a gene: 1. This CDR3 is CASRGTSGSYEQYF. In nucleotides, the CDR3 is TGTGCCAGCAGAGGGACTAGCGGGAGCTACGAGCAGTACTTC.

V gene TRBV4-3 combines with J gene TRBJ2-2; D call uncertain. The CDR3 is made up of 15 amino acids. CDR1 and CDR2 (germline): LGHNA, YSLEER. V lost 4 bases, J lost 0 bases, and 9 bases lay in between. The CDR3 loop reads CASSPQITNTGELFF. The CDR3 DNA is TGCGCCAGCAGCCCTCAGATAACGAACACCGGGGAGCTGTTTTTT.

This clone was found once. V and J are TRBV28 and TRBJ2-7, with a possible D match to TRBD2 (5 bases). V was trimmed by 6 bases and J by 4 bases, leaving 16 bases between them. The V gene's germline CDR1 is MDHEN and CDR2 SYDVKM. The CDR3 runs to 14 residues. The CDR3 DNA is TGTGCCAGCAGAGTCGGCTCCCGGGGTTACGAGCAGTACTTC. Its translation: CASRVGSRGYEQYF.

The chain couples TRBV7-8 to TRBJ1-2; no clear D. CDR3 size: 13 residues. Trimming shortened V by 5 bases and J by 4 bases, and 11 bases separated the two germline ends. Germline values: CDR1 SGHVS, CDR2 FQNEAQ. This CDR3 is CASSPRRGYGYTF. The DNA for the CDR3 is TGTGCCAGCAGCCCGAGGCGGGGCTATGGCTACACCTTC.

The rearrangement uses TRBV7-8 and TRBJ2-1; 8 bases align to TRBD2. This CDR3 is built from 17 residues. The V segment lost 4 bases and the J segment 6 bases; nucleotides outside the gene matches: 14. CDR1 is SGHVS, CDR2 FQNEAQ, per germline. This CDR3 reads CASSWRIAGLGGNEQFF. CDR3 DNA: TGTGCCAGCAGCTGGCGGATAGCGGGGTTGGGCGGCAATGAGCAGTTCTTC.

This clone occurred once. The V and J genes are TRBV6-2 or TRBV6-3 and TRBJ1-2, with 10 bases aligning to TRBD1. V lost 2 bases, J lost 4 bases, and 4 bases stayed unmatched. Germline V CDR1 and CDR2: MNHEY, SVGEGT. The CDR3 runs 15 residues. In DNA form, the CDR3 reads TGTGCCAGCAGTTACGCCGGACAGGGGGTCTATGGCTACACCTTC. It yields the protein CASSYAGQGVYGYTF.

V and J are TRBV7-8 and TRBJ2-1; D remains ambiguous. The CDR3 has 13 amino acids. Germline CDR1 SGHVS, CDR2 FQNEAQ. V was trimmed by 7 bases and J by 7 bases, leaving 14 bases between them. Here the CDR3 DNA reads TGTGCCAGCAACTTTTTGACTGGGAATGAGCAGTTCTTC. Protein product: CASNFLTGNEQFF.

The rearrangement joins TRBV5-1 to TRBJ2-7, with 10 positions matching TRBD2. The V gene's germline CDR1 is SGHRS and CDR2 YFSETQ. The CDR3 totals 17 residues. V shed 0 bases and J 0 bases; nucleotides not matched to a gene: 6. The CDR3 coding sequence is TGCGCCAGCAGCTTGGGGACTAGCGGAAGGAGCTCCTACGAGCAGTACTTC. It codes for CASSLGTSGRSSYEQYF.

A word on this clone: Other DNA variants within this sample encode the same CDR3. The chain links TRBV24-1 to TRBJ2-1; TRBD2 agrees at 10 bases. J was trimmed by 6 bases and V by 5 bases; bases with no gene match: 6. The V gene's germline CDR1 is KGHDR and CDR2 SFDVKD. The CDR3 has 15 amino acids. The CDR3 DNA sequence: TGTGCCACCAGTGTAGGGCTAGCGGGAGTCAATGAGCAGTTCTTC. Translated: CATSVGLAGVNEQFF.

The chain joins TRBV30 to TRBJ1-1, with D possibly TRBD1 on 6 matching bases. V was pared by 2 bases and J by 4 bases, with 11 bases between. CDR1 GTSNPN and CDR2 SVGIG come from the germline V gene (reference sequence). The CDR3 contains 13 residues. The CDR3 sequence: CAWSIRGGTEAFF. CDR3 DNA: TGTGCCTGGAGTATTAGGGGGGGCACTGAAGCTTTCTTT.